This T cell receptor (beta chain) was found in a study of blood T cell repertoires in COVID-19. Between the trimmed V and J ends, which lost 3 bases and 6 bases, there was a span of 7 bases. CDR1 is ENHRY and CDR2 is SYGVKD in the germline V gene. This CDR3 region has 12 residues. In its sample, this clone was seen once. Methods used by the authors: From reference gene primer amplification, estimates of nucleated cell counts were derived. Sequencing used immunoSEQ multiplex PCR; TCRdb keeps in-frame clones, though not all of them. Clone size and V and J calls were adopted from that table, with D and trimming inferred from the DNA. The sample has 200,000 or so clones, about 90% seen once.

The sample consisted of peripheral blood. This receptor was identified in a man aged 40-49 years with active or convalescent COVID-19. This sequence joins TRBV10-3 and TRBJ2-3; D is unclear. The CDR3 sequence is CAISDTQDTQYF. The CDR3 DNA sequence: TGTGCCATCAGTGACACCCAGGATACGCAGTATTTT.